This passage covers 27 T cell receptor beta chains from one sample sequenced in a study of beta chain features in type 1 diabetes. Sequencing targeted expressed TCRB transcripts, as all isolated RNA had been reverse transcribed. TCRdb's copy holds only in-frame clones and misses some; the assay was immunoSEQ multiplex PCR. This sample has hundreds of thousands of clones, with roughly a sixth found just once. The sample consisted of naive CD4+ T cells from blood. The receptors derive from a woman aged 18-29 years in good health.

This clone has more than one count but fewer than ten. The genes are TRBV11-3 and TRBJ2-1; maybe TRBD1 (6 bases). This CDR3 region has 14 residues. Germline CDR1 SGHNT, CDR2 YENEEA. Trimming cost V 5 bases and J 6 bases, with 14 bases left between them. The CDR3 nucleotides read TGTGCCAGCAGCGCCTACAGGGCTGCCAATGAGCAGTTCTTC. This gives the protein CASSAYRAANEQFF.

This rearrangement joins TRBV18 to TRBJ2-1; D gene ambiguous. V shed 6 bases and J shed 8 bases, with 17 bases lying between them. The CDR3 extends over 14 amino acids. Germline loops: CDR1 KGHSH, CDR2 LQKENI. CDR3: CASSAPDGQYEQFF. CDR3 DNA sequence: TGTGCCAGCTCGGCCCCCGACGGGCAATATGAGCAGTTCTTC. The entire variable domain, with the rest obtained from reference TRBV18 and TRBJ2-1, is as follows: NAGVMQNPRHLVRRRGQEARLRCSPMKGHSHVYWYRQLPEEGLKFMVYLQKENIIDESGMPKERFSAEFPKEGPSILRIQQVVRGDSAAYFCASSAPDGQYEQFFGPGTRLTVL.

This clone was picked up a small number of times. The CDR3, as DNA: TGTGCCAGCTCACCATCCAGGGGACTAGCCAAAAACATTCAGTACTTC. Its protein product is CASSPSRGLAKNIQYF. The chain joins TRBV18 to TRBJ2-4; TRBD1 or TRBD2 may be the D gene (6 bases each). V was clipped by 2 bases and J by 0 bases, with 11 bases between them. Germline V gene data show CDR1 as KGHSH and CDR2 as LQKENI. The CDR3 runs to 16 residues.

The chain joins TRBV5-6 to TRBJ1-5; 7 nucleotides align to TRBD1. The V and J ends lost 3 bases and 2 bases, in that order; junction bases with no gene match: 5. The germline gives CDR1 SGHDT, CDR2 YYEEEE. The CDR3 spans 15 residues. The CDR3 region is CASSSGGDGNQPQHF. The CDR3 nucleotides read TGTGCCAGCAGCTCAGGGGGGGACGGCAATCAGCCCCAGCATTTT. The full variable domain, rest sourced from reference TRBV5-6 and TRBJ1-5, is DAGVTQSPTHLIKTRGQQVTLRCSPKSGHDTVSWYQQALGQGPQFIFQYYEEEERQRGNFPDRFSGHQFPNYSSELNVNALLLGDSALYLCASSSGGDGNQPQHFGDGTRLSIL.

The V and J genes are TRBV15 and TRBJ2-3; TRBD2 matches at 11 bases. The V and J ends lost 3 bases and 3 bases, in that order; junction bases with no gene match: 14. Germline values: CDR1 LNHNV, CDR2 YYDKDF (reference sequence). This CDR3 contains 19 residues. The CDR3 nucleotides are TGTGCCACCAGCAGCCGACCCCTCACTAGCGGGAGAACGACAGATACGCAGTATTTT. Its protein is CATSSRPLTSGRTTDTQYF.

This clone appeared a few times. This chain links TRBV9 with TRBJ2-3, with no clear D. The germline CDR1 and CDR2 sequences are SGDLS and YYNGEE. V was trimmed by 5 bases and J by 1 base, leaving 11 bases between them. This CDR3 region has 14 residues. CDR3: CASSLGSRTDTQYF. CDR3 DNA: TGTGCCAGCAGTCTCGGAAGCCGCACAGATACGCAGTATTTT.

The chain has TRBV5-4 and TRBJ2-2; TRBD1 aligns across 10 bases. Germline V lookup: CDR1 SGHNT, CDR2 YYREEE (reference sequence). V lost 0 bases to trimming and J lost 6 bases; unmatched junction nucleotides: 5. The CDR3 runs to 16 residues. Written as DNA, the CDR3 is TGTGCCAGCAGCTTGGTCGGGACAGGGGCGGCCGGGGAGCTGTTTTTT. This sequence encodes CASSLVGTGAAGELFF.

The sample holds a few counts of this clone. This sequence joins TRBV5-8 and TRBJ1-1; no firm D call. With 2 bases removed from V and 0 bases from J, the gap between germline ends came to 2 bases. This CDR3 is 12 amino acids long. Germline CDR1 SGHTS, CDR2 YDEGEE. The CDR3: CASSFLNTEAFF. DNA of the CDR3: TGTGCCAGCAGCTTTTTGAACACTGAAGCTTTCTTT.

The chain uses TRBV5-1 and TRBJ2-1; the match to TRBD2 covers 12 bases. After removal of 3 bases from V and 5 bases from J, the junction contained 3 bases not matched to a gene. CDR3 length: 15 residues. From germline, CDR1 is SGHRS and CDR2 YFSETQ. The CDR3 coding sequence is TGCGCCAGCAGCTCTGGACTAGCGGGGAACAATGAGCAGTTCTTC. Translating it yields CASSSGLAGNNEQFF.

The chain is built from TRBV6-5 and TRBJ1-5, with D possibly matching TRBD1 (6 bases). The CDR3 totals 14 residues. V was clipped by 7 bases and J by 6 bases, with 16 bases between them. Per germline, CDR1 MNHEY and CDR2 SVGAGI. CDR3 sequence: CASKGTLTSQPQHF. The CDR3 DNA reads as TGTGCCAGCAAGGGGACATTGACAAGTCAGCCCCAGCATTTT.

This clone has more than one count but fewer than ten. The chain combines TRBV4-3 with TRBJ2-5; no definite D call. V lost 3 bases to trimming and J lost 5 bases, with 19 bases between them. This CDR3 has 16 residues. Germline values: CDR1 LGHNA, CDR2 YSLEER. The CDR3 loop reads CASSHHRPPGRETQYF. The CDR3 region has the DNA TGCGCCAGCAGCCACCACCGCCCTCCGGGCAGGGAGACCCAGTACTTC.

This chain links TRBV28 with TRBJ2-7; D is possibly TRBD1 (6 bases). CDR1 is MDHEN and CDR2 is SYDVKM in the germline V gene. V lost 2 bases and J 5 bases, leaving 10 bases between the germline ends. This CDR3 has 13 amino acids. The CDR3 region has the DNA TGTGCCAGCAGTTTACCCGACAGGAACGAGCAGTACTTC. Its protein product is CASSLPDRNEQYF.

CDR3 coding DNA: TGTGCCAGCAGCCCCCGTCGGCTGAATAACAATGAGCAGTTCTTC. Translation gives CASSPRRLNNNEQFF. V and J are TRBV5-8 and TRBJ2-1; D gene uncertain. The CDR3 consists of 15 residues. The V end was cut by 4 bases, the J end by 5 bases, with 16 bases between. Germline V gene sequence: CDR1 SGHTS, CDR2 YDEGEE.

The V and J genes are TRBV5-1 and TRBJ2-2; TRBD2 aligns across 8 bases. V trimming: 0 bases; J trimming: 5 bases; junction bases outside the gene matches: 6. The CDR3 contains 16 residues. Germline V CDR1 and CDR2: SGHRS, YFSETQ. The CDR3 region is CASSLGLAPGTGELFF. The CDR3 bases are TGCGCCAGCAGCTTGGGACTAGCGCCCGGTACCGGGGAGCTGTTTTTT.

This clone was observed a few times. V and J are TRBV7-3 and TRBJ2-2; either TRBD1 or TRBD2 may fit D (5 bases each). The CDR3 has 16 amino acids. V gave up 3 bases and J gave up 6 bases, with 17 bases separating them. The V gene's germline CDR1 is SGHTA and CDR2 FQGTGA. The CDR3 here is CASSLLGASVAGELFF. The CDR3 bases are TGTGCCAGCAGCTTGCTCGGGGCTTCGGTCGCCGGGGAGCTGTTTTTT. The full variable domain, in which reference TRBV7-3 and TRBJ2-2 provide the parts outside the CDR3, is GAGVSQTPSNKVTEKGKYVELRCDPISGHTALYWYRQSLGQGPEFLIYFQGTGAADDSGLPNDRFFAVRPEGSVSTLKIQRTERGDSAVYLCASSLLGASVAGELFFGEGSRLTVL.

This chain uses TRBV6-6 with TRBJ2-5; 9 nucleotides agree with TRBD1. The CDR3 sequence is 15 residues long. The V gene end was trimmed by 6 bases and the J gene end by 5 bases; junction bases not matched to a gene: 10. Per germline, CDR1 MNHNY and CDR2 SVGAGI (reference sequence). In nucleotides, the CDR3 is TGTGCCAGCAGCGAAATGGGACAGGGATGGGAGACCCAGTACTTC. Protein: CASSEMGQGWETQYF.

This sequence joins TRBV18 and TRBJ2-7; weak D call: TRBD1 (6 bases). V was cut by 4 bases and J by 2 bases, with 12 bases left in between. From germline, CDR1 is KGHSH and CDR2 LQKENI. This CDR3 contains 14 residues. The CDR3, as DNA: TGTGCCAGCTCACGCCACAGGGAAACCTACGAGCAGTACTTC. Translated, it gives CASSRHRETYEQYF. Based on the CDR3 plus reference TRBV18 and TRBJ2-7, the full variable domain is NAGVMQNPRHLVRRRGQEARLRCSPMKGHSHVYWYRQLPEEGLKFMVYLQKENIIDESGMPKERFSAEFPKEGPSILRIQQVVRGDSAAYFCASSRHRETYEQYFGPGTRLTVT.

This clone came up a few times. The rearrangement uses TRBV25-1 and TRBJ1-1; possibly TRBD1 for D (5 bases). Trimming stripped 6 bases from V and 9 bases from J, with 14 bases between. Germline CDR1 is MGHDK and CDR2 is SYGVNS. The length of the CDR3 is 12 residues. The CDR3 sequence is CASSGTALKAFF. DNA of the CDR3: TGTGCCAGCAGCGGGACCGCCCTTAAAGCTTTCTTT.

Comment on this clone: The CDR3 does not close with the conserved phenylalanine or tryptophan, likely indicating a read error. It is unclear where the CDR3 begins or ends on the DNA, so no DNA is shown, and the CDR3 is as TCRdb lists it. The chain has TRBV27 and TRBJ1-2; the table assigns TRBD1, which was not confirmed against the DNA. The CDR3 contains 10 residues when both ends are counted. Germline loops: CDR1 MNHEY, CDR2 SMNVEV (reference sequence). The CDR3 region is CARTGIQESP.

This clone was seen only a few times. The J gene is TRBJ2-6, the V gene TRBV27; D unresolved. Germline lookup yields CDR1 MNHEY and CDR2 SMNVEV (reference sequence). This CDR3 is 15 amino acids long. Trimming cost V 3 bases and J 0 bases, with 6 bases left between them. In DNA, the CDR3 is TGTGCCAGCAGTTTCCGGCCCTCTGGGGCCAACGTCCTGACTTTC. It translates to CASSFRPSGANVLTF.

This chain joins TRBV4-2 and TRBJ2-1; the match to TRBD2 covers 10 bases. The germline CDR1 and CDR2 sequences are LGHNA and YNFKEQ. The CDR3 length is 17 residues. The J segment lost 5 bases and the V segment lost 1 base, leaving 8 bases of the junction unmatched. CDR3 coding DNA: TGTGCCAGCAGCCAAGTTTTTAGGACTAGCGGAAACAATGAGCAGTTCTTC. It specifies CASSQVFRTSGNNEQFF.

This clone was detected a few times. The gene calls are TRBV28 and TRBJ2-7, with D maybe TRBD2 (5 bases). Germline-derived CDR1 and CDR2 are MDHEN and SYDVKM. Trimming left V 7 bases short and J 4 bases short, with 14 bases between. The CDR3 has 13 amino acids. This CDR3 is CASTSLSLYEQYF. The CDR3 nucleotides read TGTGCCAGCACTAGCCTGAGCTTGTACGAGCAGTACTTC. Combining the CDR3 with reference TRBV28 and TRBJ2-7 gives the whole variable domain DVKVTQSSRYLVKRTGEKVFLECVQDMDHENMFWYRQDPGLGLRLIYFSYDVKMKEKGDIPEGYSVSREKKERFSLILESASTNQTSMYLCASTSLSLYEQYFGPGTRLTVT.

The rearrangement joins TRBV14 to TRBJ2-3; 9 positions match TRBD1. The CDR3 is 17 residues long. V was pared by 1 base and J by 2 bases, with 7 bases of the junction left unmatched. Germline CDR1 is SGHDN and CDR2 is FVKESK. The CDR3 spells CASSQADRDRVTDTQYF. The DNA for the CDR3 is TGTGCCAGCAGCCAAGCGGACCGGGACAGGGTCACAGATACGCAGTATTTT.

The rearrangement links TRBV28 to TRBJ1-1; the D gene is possibly TRBD1 (5 bases). Trimming removed 6 bases from V and 0 bases from J, with 14 bases in between. Germline V gene data show CDR1 as MDHEN and CDR2 as SYDVKM. The CDR3 runs to 15 residues. The CDR3 DNA follows: TGTGCCAGCAGCCCCCCGACAGAAATGAACACTGAAGCTTTCTTT. Its translation is CASSPPTEMNTEAFF. Variable domain in full (rest from reference TRBV28 and TRBJ1-1): DVKVTQSSRYLVKRTGEKVFLECVQDMDHENMFWYRQDPGLGLRLIYFSYDVKMKEKGDIPEGYSVSREKKERFSLILESASTNQTSMYLCASSPPTEMNTEAFFGQGTRLTVV.

The J gene is TRBJ1-5, the V gene TRBV7-2; D may be TRBD1 (6 bases). Germline V lookup: CDR1 SGHTA, CDR2 FQGNSA. Deletions cut 1 base from V and 5 bases from J, with 15 bases between. The CDR3 consists of 16 residues. Here the CDR3 reads CASSLDPARGYQPQHF. The CDR3, as DNA: TGTGCCAGCAGCTTAGACCCGGCCAGGGGATATCAGCCCCAGCATTTT.

Written as DNA, the CDR3 is TGTGCCAGCAGTTACCGCATCGCCGGCACAGATACGCAGTATTTT. Protein: CASSYRIAGTDTQYF. This rearrangement joins TRBV6-5 to TRBJ2-3, with no clear D. The CDR3 sequence is 15 residues long. Germline V CDR1 and CDR2: MNHEY, SVGAGI. Trimming removed 2 bases at V and 1 base at J, with 10 bases between.

This clone occurred a few times. The CDR3 loop reads CASSPTGGGTGELFF. DNA for the CDR3: TGTGCCAGTTCCCCGACAGGGGGTGGTACCGGGGAGCTGTTTTTT. The chain couples TRBV10-3 to TRBJ2-2; 9 nucleotides match TRBD1. The germline gives CDR1 ENHRY, CDR2 SYGVKD. The CDR3 length is 15 residues. With V trimmed by 10 bases and J by 5 bases, 11 bases remained unmatched.